This T cell receptor (beta chain) appears in the sequencing data of a study of blood T cell repertoires in COVID-19. This CDR3 contains 13 residues. CDR1 is SNHLY and CDR2 is FYNNEI in the germline V gene. Regarding this clone: The sample has other DNA sequences that encode this CDR3 too.

Measured with immunoSEQ multiplex PCR; TCRdb has only the in-frame clones, and not every one. This table holds approximately 390,000 clones, around nine tenths found once. The clonotype comes from a woman aged 45-60 years who had recovered from COVID-19. Sequenced input: PBMCs or T cells enriched from blood (not recorded which). The chain uses TRBV2 and TRBJ1-5, with D possibly matching TRBD1 (5 bases). CDR3 sequence: CASNRGRDQPQHF. CDR3 sequence (DNA): TGTGCGTCAAACCGGGGGAGGGATCAGCCCCAGCATTTT.